One sample yielded the 12 T cell receptor beta chains listed below, sequenced in a study of long-term antiretroviral therapy in people with HIV. It was version v3.0 of the immunoSEQ assay that was run at survey level. Profiled with immunoSEQ multiplex PCR; TCRdb holds only in-frame clones, not every one. The profile covers about 20,000 clones, with over 80% appearing a single time and around 8.3% taken by the ten largest. This sample comprised unsorted PBMCs, obtained 1.2 years after starting antiretroviral therapy. Receptors were obtained from a middle-aged woman with HIV.

This chain links TRBV7-9 with TRBJ2-3; D ambiguous. CDR1 and CDR2 from the germline V gene are SEHNR and FQNEAQ (reference sequence). This CDR3 has 14 amino acids. V lost 1 base and J 2 bases, leaving 7 bases between the germline ends. CDR3 sequence (DNA): TGTGCCAGCAGCTTAGGCCACAACACAGATACGCAGTATTTT. It translates to CASSLGHNTDTQYF.

This chain connects TRBV5-1 to TRBJ2-1; possibly TRBD2 for D (6 bases). V dropped 3 bases and J dropped 3 bases, with 13 bases sitting between them. The V gene's germline CDR1 is SGHRS and CDR2 YFSETQ. The CDR3 runs 15 residues. CDR3 sequence (DNA): TGCGCCAGCAGCTCTGAGATGGGGGGCTACAATGAGCAGTTCTTC. Protein product: CASSSEMGGYNEQFF.

The rearrangement uses TRBV15 and TRBJ2-1; TRBD2 agrees at 10 bases. The germline V gene has CDR1 LNHNV and CDR2 YYDKDF (reference sequence). J gave up 7 bases and V 3 bases, and 12 bases lay outside the gene matches. This CDR3 has 17 residues. Written as DNA, the CDR3 is TGTGCCACCAGCAGGGAAATGGGCCTAGCGGGAGTGAATGAGCAGTTCTTC. It is translated as CATSREMGLAGVNEQFF.

CDR3 bases: TGTGCCAGCAGCTTGGACCCTTCGGGGCCCCAGCATTTT. Its protein product is CASSLDPSGPQHF. The rearrangement links TRBV5-5 to TRBJ1-5; D unclear. The CDR3 has 13 residues. Trimming shortened V by 0 bases and J by 9 bases, and 10 bases separated the two germline ends. Germline values: CDR1 SGHKS, CDR2 YYEKEE (reference sequence).

This clone was found a few times. The V gene is TRBV14, the J gene TRBJ2-5; 13 bases agree with TRBD2. The CDR3 is 16 amino acids. CDR1 SGHDN and CDR2 FVKESK come from the germline V gene. The V and J ends lost 3 bases and 2 bases, in that order; junction bases with no gene match: 3. For the CDR3, the DNA is TGTGCCAGCAGCCATTGGACTAGCGGGAGTCAAGAGACCCAGTACTTC. It specifies CASSHWTSGSQETQYF. The full variable domain, completed using reference TRBV14 and TRBJ2-5, is EAGVTQFPSHSVIEKGQTVTLRCDPISGHDNLYWYRRVMGKEIKFLLHFVKESKQDESGMPNNRFLAERTGGTYSTLKVQPAELEDSGVYFCASSHWTSGSQETQYFGPGTRLLVL.

The chain links TRBV29-1 to TRBJ2-1; D is perhaps TRBD2 (6 bases). The germline gives CDR1 SQVTM, CDR2 ANQGSEA. The CDR3 loop spans 14 amino acids. Between the trimmed V and J ends, which lost 4 bases and 8 bases, there was a span of 18 bases. CDR3 protein: CSVVGGFGFDEQFF. The CDR3, as DNA: TGCAGCGTTGTTGGAGGGTTCGGGTTCGATGAGCAGTTCTTC.

This chain joins TRBV5-4 and TRBJ2-1, with 10 bases aligning to TRBD2. With V trimmed by 3 bases and J by 8 bases, 11 bases remained unmatched. The length of the CDR3 is 16 residues. Germline CDR1 is SGHNT and CDR2 is YYREEE (reference sequence). CDR3 protein: CASSSKASGRAYEQFF. The CDR3 coding sequence is TGTGCCAGCAGCTCCAAGGCCAGCGGGAGGGCCTATGAGCAGTTCTTC.

CDR3 sequence (DNA): TGTGCCAGCAGTTGGCCACAGGACAGGCAAGAGACCCAGTACTTC. Encoded protein: CASSWPQDRQETQYF. This chain links TRBV28 with TRBJ2-5, with 7 bases aligning to TRBD1. Germline assignment: CDR1 MDHEN and CDR2 SYDVKM. The CDR3 is 15 amino acids. The V segment lost 4 bases and the J segment 2 bases; nucleotides outside the gene matches: 7.

The chain uses TRBV6-5 and TRBJ1-2; D gene uncertain. V was clipped by 4 bases and J by 3 bases, with 9 bases between them. CDR1 MNHEY and CDR2 SVGAGI come from the germline V gene. CDR3 length: 13 residues. The CDR3 DNA reads TGTGCCAGCAGTTTAGTCCAGGACTATGGCTACACCTTC. Translated, it gives CASSLVQDYGYTF.

V usage is TRBV28 and J usage is TRBJ2-1, with unresolved D. V lost 3 bases to trimming and J lost 4 bases, with 10 bases between them. The CDR3 length is 14 residues. The germline gives CDR1 MDHEN, CDR2 SYDVKM. CDR3 sequence: CASSFQTSYNEQFF. The CDR3 bases are TGTGCCAGCAGTTTCCAGACTTCGTACAATGAGCAGTTCTTC. Combining the CDR3 with reference TRBV28 and TRBJ2-1 gives the whole variable domain DVKVTQSSRYLVKRTGEKVFLECVQDMDHENMFWYRQDPGLGLRLIYFSYDVKMKEKGDIPEGYSVSREKKERFSLILESASTNQTSMYLCASSFQTSYNEQFFGPGTRLTVL.

J is TRBJ1-2 and V is TRBV18, with 8 nucleotides matching TRBD1. Unmatched junction bases numbered 3, after V lost 2 bases and J lost 4 bases. CDR1 is KGHSH, CDR2 LQKENI, per germline. The CDR3 consists of 14 residues. CDR3: CASSPTDRAYGYTF. As DNA, the CDR3 is TGTGCCAGCTCACCAACGGACAGGGCCTATGGCTACACCTTC. Variable domain in full (rest from reference TRBV18 and TRBJ1-2): NAGVMQNPRHLVRRRGQEARLRCSPMKGHSHVYWYRQLPEEGLKFMVYLQKENIIDESGMPKERFSAEFPKEGPSILRIQQVVRGDSAAYFCASSPTDRAYGYTFGSGTRLTVV.

The chain recombines TRBV5-5 with TRBJ1-3, with D perhaps TRBD1 (6 bases). The CDR3 runs 16 residues. Germline V lookup: CDR1 SGHKS, CDR2 YYEKEE (reference sequence). V lost 1 base and J 2 bases, leaving 13 bases between the germline ends. The CDR3 DNA reads as TGTGCCAGCAGCTTGAATCCGGGGGCAACTGGAAACACCATATATTTT. Protein: CASSLNPGATGNTIYF.